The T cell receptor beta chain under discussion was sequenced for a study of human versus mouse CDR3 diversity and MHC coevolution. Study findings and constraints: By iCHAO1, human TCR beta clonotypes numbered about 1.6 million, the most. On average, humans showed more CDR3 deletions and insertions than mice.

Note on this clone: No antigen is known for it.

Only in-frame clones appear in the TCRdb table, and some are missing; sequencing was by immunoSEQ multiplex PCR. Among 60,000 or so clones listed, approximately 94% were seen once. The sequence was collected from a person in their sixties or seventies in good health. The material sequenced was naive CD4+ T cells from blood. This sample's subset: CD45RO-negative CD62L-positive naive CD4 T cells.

This chain's CDR3 is CASSDPSGAYNEQFF. CDR3 in DNA: TGCGCCAGCAGCGACCCTAGCGGGGCGTACAATGAGCAGTTCTTC. The V call is TRBV5-1, the J call TRBJ2-1; 9 bases line up with TRBD2. Looked up from germline, CDR1 is SGHRS and CDR2 is YFSETQ. V shed 4 bases, J shed 4 bases, and the junction held 6 bases outside the gene matches. The length of the CDR3 is 15 residues.